This TCR beta chain is drawn from a study of T cell responses to AZD1222 COVID-19 vaccine. Assay: immunoSEQ multiplex PCR; the TCRdb copy retains only in-frame clones and omits some. Here the sample spans under 95,000 clones, 70% to 90% being singletons. This CDR3 has 13 amino acids. From germline, CDR1 is SGHAT and CDR2 FQDESV (reference sequence). V dropped 3 bases and J dropped 7 bases, with 12 bases sitting between them. General study results and limits: Reports indicate that nearly half of spike-specific TCRs are directed at unmutated variant regions.

On this clone itself: Its target is not known.

This specimen was peripheral blood, taken 28 days after the second AZD1222 dose. The sequence came from an adult who received the AZD1222 COVID-19 vaccine. The chain carries TRBV11-1 and TRBJ1-2, with D tentatively TRBD1 (6 bases). CDR3 coding DNA: TGTGCCAGCAGCTTGGACAGCAGGGGTGGCTACACCTTC. Translation gives CASSLDSRGGYTF.